This TCR beta chain is from a study of T cell repertoires in cytomegalovirus infection. Study summary: Signatures in public TCR beta sequences pointed to both CMV infection and matching HLA type.

Overall study findings and caveats: Cumulative public TCR beta family frequency identified CMV carriers with the relevant HLA. It was HLA-C-restricted CMV-specific TCR beta clonotypes that dominated the response ex vivo.

This clonotype was seen repeatedly, ten times or more. Its antigen is unknown. Germline V gene data show CDR1 as SGHTA and CDR2 as FQGNSA. This CDR3 has 14 amino acids. The trim removed 5 bases at V and 2 bases at J, leaving 6 bases unmatched. TCRdb recomputed calls from the reads with MiXCR, one row per CDR3 protein. The sample has about 100,000 distinct CDR3 sequences, 23% seen once. The source material was CD8+ T cells from PBMCs. The source is a human donor in good health (CMV status not recorded). Some clones in this sample may be carry-over from other donors' samples. The rearrangement joins TRBV7-2 to TRBJ2-7; 7 nucleotides line up with TRBD1. This chain's CDR3 is CASSPGQHTYEQYF. CDR3 DNA: TGTGCCAGCAGCCCGGGACAGCACACCTACGAGCAGTACTTC.